A single sample gave rise to the 19 T cell receptor beta chains below, sequenced in a study of CD8 T cells in Susac syndrome. Reverse transcription of roughly 0.5 to 1 ug RNA was carried out with random hexamers. TCRdb redid the calling of the immunoSEQ multiplex PCR reads with MiXCR, one entry per CDR3 protein. The table includes 80,000 to 95,000 distinct CDR3 sequences, approximately 95% detected once. Sequencing used CD8+ T cells from PBMCs. The origin of the receptors is a human donor with Susac syndrome.

The chain joins TRBV27 to TRBJ2-1, with 9 bases lining up with TRBD1. Germline loops: CDR1 MNHEY, CDR2 SMNVEV (reference sequence). The J segment lost 2 bases and the V segment lost 5 bases, leaving 7 bases of the junction unmatched. The CDR3 contains 16 residues. CDR3 in DNA: TGTGCCAGCAGTAAGGAGACAGGGGGTCCCTACAATGAGCAGTTCTTC. It encodes CASSKETGGPYNEQFF.

This sequence joins TRBV27 and TRBJ1-5; TRBD1 agrees at 7 bases. The V segment lost 4 bases and the J segment 2 bases; nucleotides outside the gene matches: 5. The germline V gene has CDR1 MNHEY and CDR2 SMNVEV (reference sequence). CDR3 length equals 15 residues. CDR3: CASSSGQSGNQPQHF. The CDR3 coding sequence is TGTGCCAGCAGTTCGGGACAGTCAGGCAATCAGCCCCAGCATTTT.

V and J are TRBV19 and TRBJ1-5; tentatively, D is TRBD1 (5 bases). This CDR3 region has 13 residues. V was pared by 8 bases and J by 2 bases, with 10 bases between. The germline V gene has CDR1 LNHDA and CDR2 SQIVND (reference sequence). The CDR3 DNA sequence: TGTGCCAGTTCCCAGGGTGGCAATCAGCCCCAGCATTTT. Translation gives CASSQGGNQPQHF.

This clonotype has only one observation. The chain is built from TRBV29-1 and TRBJ2-1; weak D call: TRBD2 (5 bases). The length of the CDR3 is 14 residues. The V end was cut by 3 bases, the J end by 0 bases, with 9 bases between. Germline V lookup: CDR1 SQVTM, CDR2 ANQGSEA. The CDR3 region is CSVDWAGSYNEQFF. DNA for the CDR3: TGCAGCGTTGACTGGGCGGGCTCCTACAATGAGCAGTTCTTC.

V gene TRBV12-3 or TRBV12-4 combines with J gene TRBJ2-1; the match to TRBD2 covers 12 bases. V was pared by 6 bases and J by 0 bases, with 15 bases of the junction left unmatched. CDR3 size: 20 residues. This chain's CDR3 is CASSRPGLAGWSSSYNEQFF. CDR3 coding DNA: TGTGCCAGCAGCCGACCGGGACTAGCGGGTTGGTCGTCCTCCTACAATGAGCAGTTCTTC.

This chain joins TRBV27 and TRBJ2-4; 7 bases align to TRBD1. V lost 5 bases, J lost 0 bases, and 10 bases stayed unmatched. Germline V gene sequence: CDR1 MNHEY, CDR2 SMNVEV (reference sequence). The CDR3 has 17 amino acids. The CDR3 sequence: CASSMTGTRLAKNIQYF. DNA for the CDR3: TGTGCCAGCAGTATGACAGGGACCAGACTAGCCAAAAACATTCAGTACTTC.

The rearrangement joins TRBV27 to TRBJ2-1; 9 bases map to TRBD1. The CDR3 extends over 13 amino acids. The germline V gene has CDR1 MNHEY and CDR2 SMNVEV (reference sequence). V dropped 8 bases and J dropped 9; count of bases not matched to a gene: 8. In DNA form, the CDR3 reads TGTGCCAGCGGTCAACAGGGGGCAAGTGAGCAGTTCTTC. Translation gives CASGQQGASEQFF.

This sequence joins TRBV4-3 and TRBJ2-7; D perhaps matches TRBD2 (6 bases). The CDR3 consists of 15 residues. Germline V CDR1 and CDR2: LGHNA, YSLEER. The germline V and J ends were trimmed by 3 bases and 4 bases, with 16 bases remaining between them. The CDR3 protein is CASSQGLTGVYEQYF. Here the CDR3 DNA reads TGCGCCAGCAGCCAGGGTTTGACGGGGGTTTACGAGCAGTACTTC.

The V call is TRBV27, the J call TRBJ2-7; 9 bases match TRBD1. The CDR3 runs 13 residues. Trimming at V came to 6 bases and at J to 3 bases, leaving 3 bases not matched to a gene. In germline, CDR1 is MNHEY, CDR2 SMNVEV (reference sequence). The CDR3 sequence: CASSQTGGYEQYF. The CDR3 DNA sequence: TGTGCCAGCAGCCAGACAGGGGGCTACGAGCAGTACTTC.

This chain uses TRBV4-3 with TRBJ1-4, with a tentative D call TRBD1 (6 bases). Trimming cost V 1 base and J 0 bases, with 12 bases left between them. The CDR3 totals 17 residues. Germline V gene lookup returns CDR1 LGHNA and CDR2 YSLEER. CDR3 in amino acids: CASSQGKEGATNEKLFF. CDR3 coding DNA: TGCGCCAGCAGCCAAGGGAAGGAGGGGGCAACTAATGAAAAACTGTTTTTT.

The chain joins TRBV9 to TRBJ2-5; TRBD2 agrees at 8 bases. Trimming at V came to 4 bases and at J to 0 bases, leaving 2 bases not matched to a gene. This CDR3 region has 14 residues. The germline V gene has CDR1 SGDLS and CDR2 YYNGEE. The CDR3 bases are TGTGCCAGCAGCCCCGGGGGGGACCAAGAGACCCAGTACTTC. The encoded protein is CASSPGGDQETQYF.

The chain combines TRBV5-6 with TRBJ2-1, with D perhaps matching TRBD1 (6 bases). In germline, CDR1 is SGHDT, CDR2 YYEEEE. The V end lost 3 bases, the J end lost 5 bases, and 21 bases lay between the germline ends. The CDR3 has 17 residues. The CDR3 here is CASSWGTSLPKNNEQFF. The CDR3 DNA sequence: TGTGCCAGCAGCTGGGGGACATCGCTCCCCAAGAACAATGAGCAGTTCTTC.

J is TRBJ2-1 and V is TRBV29-1, with D possibly TRBD2 on 5 matching bases. Deletions cut 0 bases from V and 6 bases from J, with 12 bases between. This CDR3 contains 14 residues. Per the germline V gene, CDR1 is SQVTM and CDR2 is ANQGSEA. CDR3 sequence (DNA): TGCAGCGTTGAAGAGGGTAGCGTGGGCAATGAGCAGTTCTTC. Translating it yields CSVEEGSVGNEQFF.

The V call is TRBV30, the J call TRBJ2-7; no definite D call. Germline V gene sequence: CDR1 GTSNPN, CDR2 SVGIG (reference sequence). Trimming stripped 2 bases from V and 2 bases from J, with 7 bases between. This CDR3 is built from 12 residues. The CDR3 loop reads CAWSLITYEQYF. In DNA, the CDR3 is TGTGCCTGGAGTCTAATTACCTACGAGCAGTACTTC.

V usage is TRBV20-1 and J usage is TRBJ2-5, with D perhaps matching TRBD2 (5 bases). CDR1 and CDR2 from the germline V gene are DFQATT and SNEGSKA (reference sequence). V was pared by 0 bases and J by 3 bases, with 17 bases between. CDR3 size: 16 residues. The CDR3 sequence: CSAREPGSGREETQYF. CDR3 DNA sequence: TGCAGTGCTAGAGAGCCGGGATCCGGGCGGGAAGAGACCCAGTACTTC.

This clonotype was observed a few times. J is TRBJ2-7 and V is TRBV5-6; D gene ambiguous. Germline CDR1 SGHDT, CDR2 YYEEEE. CDR3 length: 13 residues. The germline V and J ends were trimmed by 0 bases and 3 bases, with 7 bases remaining between them. The CDR3 loop reads CASSLESSYEQYF. In nucleotides, the CDR3 is TGTGCCAGCAGCTTGGAGTCTAGCTACGAGCAGTACTTC. The variable domain in full, with the rest retrieved from reference TRBV5-6 and TRBJ2-7, is DAGVTQSPTHLIKTRGQQVTLRCSPKSGHDTVSWYQQALGQGPQFIFQYYEEEERQRGNFPDRFSGHQFPNYSSELNVNALLLGDSALYLCASSLESSYEQYFGPGTRLTVT.

This chain uses TRBV12-3 or TRBV12-4 with TRBJ2-5; the match to TRBD2 covers 7 bases. The CDR3 is 13 amino acids. V was pared by 8 bases and J by 2 bases, with 5 bases of the junction left unmatched. This CDR3 is CASGGGYQETQYF. The CDR3 nucleotides read TGTGCCAGCGGGGGGGGTTATCAAGAGACCCAGTACTTC.

The rearrangement uses TRBV3-1 and TRBJ2-7, with D perhaps being TRBD1 or TRBD2 (7 bases each). V lost 1 base and J 2 bases, leaving 18 bases between the germline ends. Germline V lookup: CDR1 LGHDT, CDR2 YNNKEL (reference sequence). CDR3 length: 17 residues. In nucleotides, the CDR3 is TGTGCCAGCAGCCAAGGAGGGGGGGACAGTCCTCCCTACGAGCAGTACTTC. Translated: CASSQGGGDSPPYEQYF.

The chain uses TRBV13 and TRBJ2-7; no clear D. CDR3 length: 13 amino acids. Trimming took 1 base from V and 4 from J, leaving 8 bases between them. Germline V gives CDR1 PRHDT, CDR2 FYEKMQ (reference sequence). The CDR3, as DNA: TGTGCCAGCAGCTTAGAGCGAGGTTACGAGCAGTACTTC. Its translation is CASSLERGYEQYF.